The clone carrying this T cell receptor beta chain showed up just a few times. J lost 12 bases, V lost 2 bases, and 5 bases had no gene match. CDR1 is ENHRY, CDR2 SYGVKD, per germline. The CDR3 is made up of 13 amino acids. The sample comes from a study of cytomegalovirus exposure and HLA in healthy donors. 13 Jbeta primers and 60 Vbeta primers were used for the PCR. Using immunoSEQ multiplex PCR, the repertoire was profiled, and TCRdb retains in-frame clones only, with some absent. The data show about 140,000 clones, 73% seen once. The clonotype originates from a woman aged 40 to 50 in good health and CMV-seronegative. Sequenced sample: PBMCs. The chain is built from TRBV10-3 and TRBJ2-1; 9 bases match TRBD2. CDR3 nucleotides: TGTGCCATCAGTGAGGCGGGGGGGCAAGCGCAGTTCTTC. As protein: CAISEAGGQAQFF.